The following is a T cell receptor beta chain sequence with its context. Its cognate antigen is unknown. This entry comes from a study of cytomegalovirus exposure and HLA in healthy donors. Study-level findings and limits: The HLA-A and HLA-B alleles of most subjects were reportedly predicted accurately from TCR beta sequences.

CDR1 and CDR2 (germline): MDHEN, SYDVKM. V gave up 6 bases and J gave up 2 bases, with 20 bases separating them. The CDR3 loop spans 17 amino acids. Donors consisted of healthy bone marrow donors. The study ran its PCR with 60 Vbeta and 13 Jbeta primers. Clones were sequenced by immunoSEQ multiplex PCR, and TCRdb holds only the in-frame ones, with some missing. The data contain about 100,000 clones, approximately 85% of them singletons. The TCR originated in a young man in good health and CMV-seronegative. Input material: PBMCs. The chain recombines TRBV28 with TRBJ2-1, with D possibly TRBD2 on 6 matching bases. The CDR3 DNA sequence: TGTGCCAGCAGGCCCACTTTGGGGGAGGTCCCCTACAATGAGCAGTTCTTC. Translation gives CASRPTLGEVPYNEQFF. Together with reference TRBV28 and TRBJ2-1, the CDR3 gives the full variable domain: DVKVTQSSRYLVKRTGEKVFLECVQDMDHENMFWYRQDPGLGLRLIYFSYDVKMKEKGDIPEGYSVSREKKERFSLILESASTNQTSMYLCASRPTLGEVPYNEQFFGPGTRLTVL.